Reported below is one TCR beta chain. Its specificity is not known. This sample was taken from a study of OX40 agonist ivuxolimab in advanced cancers. Study results and caveats: At 0.1 to 3.0 mg/kg, clonal expansion of CD4+ and CD8+ blood T cells had occurred by week 6. Mean expanded clone counts were higher in CD8+ than CD4+ T cells.

Measured with immunoSEQ multiplex PCR; TCRdb has only the in-frame clones, and not every one. The sample consists of 70,000 to 85,000 clones, about 86% of them appearing once. On cycle 4 day 1 and cycle 7 day 1, as well as at baseline, blood was sampled. Germline CDR1 and CDR2: SGHKS and YYEKEE (reference sequence). The CDR3 sequence is 15 residues long. The V and J ends lost 5 bases and 2 bases, in that order; junction bases with no gene match: 10. The sequencing here drew on CD4+ or CD8+ T cells sorted from blood, taken in a trial of the OX40 agonist ivuxolimab. This rearrangement joins TRBV5-5 to TRBJ2-7; 7 nucleotides match TRBD2. The clonotype was recovered from an adult with an advanced solid tumor such as melanoma, head and neck, liver or kidney cancer. The CDR3 reads CASRAGTISAYEQYF. CDR3 nucleotide sequence: TGTGCCAGCAGGGCGGGGACTATTTCCGCCTACGAGCAGTACTTC. Based on the CDR3 plus reference TRBV5-5 and TRBJ2-7, the full variable domain is DAGVTQSPTHLIKTRGQQVTLRCSPISGHKSVSWYQQVLGQGPQFIFQYYEKEERGRGNFPDRFSARQFPNYSSELNVNALLLGDSALYLCASRAGTISAYEQYFGPGTRLTVT.